In its sample, the clone carrying this T cell receptor (beta chain) was seen a few times. Antigen specificity is unknown. These data belong to a study of T cell repertoires in cytomegalovirus infection. The overall study: Matching HLA type and CMV infection were both indicated by public TCR beta signatures.

One entry per CDR3 protein results from TCRdb running MiXCR on the reads. The table records some 800,000 distinct CDR3 sequences, roughly 28% of them present only once. Germline V lookup: CDR1 MNHEY, CDR2 SVGAGI. V was clipped by 0 bases and J by 6 bases, with 8 bases between them. There are 13 residues in the CDR3. Points from the study as a whole: There were HLA-C-restricted CMV-specific TCR beta clonotypes dominating the ex vivo response. Identification of carriers of CMV plus the relevant HLA was performed using cumulative public TCR beta family frequency.

The TCR comes from a human donor in good health (CMV status not recorded). Some clones in this sample may be carry-over from other donors' samples. The gene calls are TRBV6-5 and TRBJ1-1, with a weak D call TRBD1 (6 bases). The source material was cultured CD8+ T cells from PBMCs, sampled from culture after CMV antigen stimulation. CDR3 sequence (DNA): TGTGCCAGCAGTTACTCGGGGGGCCCTGAAGCTTTCTTT. It encodes CASSYSGGPEAFF.